The table lists the clone carrying this T cell receptor (beta chain) with a count of one. The CDR3 is made up of 15 amino acids. Germline V gene sequence: CDR1 SGHRS, CDR2 YFSETQ. V lost 0 bases and J 4 bases, leaving 13 bases between the germline ends. The data were produced by immunoSEQ multiplex PCR, yet TCRdb's version contains in-frame clones alone and is incomplete. The repertoire holds approximately 47,000 clones, with approximately 78% as singletons. The data were taken from a study of PD-L1 blockade in urothelial cancer. Study at large: It was in the mid-2010s that patients started atezolizumab at 1,200 mg intravenously every 3 weeks.

Specified time point: pretreatment peripheral blood. Locally advanced or metastatic urothelial carcinoma was diagnosed in the patients. The specimen was PBMCs, collected around atezolizumab (anti-PD-L1) treatment. The genes are TRBV5-1 and TRBJ1-2, with a weak D call TRBD1 (5 bases). This TCR was recovered from a man aged 45-65 years with urothelial cancer. This CDR3 reads CASSLAVDTLYGYTF. In nucleotides, the CDR3 is TGCGCCAGCAGCTTGGCCGTGGACACCCTCTATGGCTACACCTTC.